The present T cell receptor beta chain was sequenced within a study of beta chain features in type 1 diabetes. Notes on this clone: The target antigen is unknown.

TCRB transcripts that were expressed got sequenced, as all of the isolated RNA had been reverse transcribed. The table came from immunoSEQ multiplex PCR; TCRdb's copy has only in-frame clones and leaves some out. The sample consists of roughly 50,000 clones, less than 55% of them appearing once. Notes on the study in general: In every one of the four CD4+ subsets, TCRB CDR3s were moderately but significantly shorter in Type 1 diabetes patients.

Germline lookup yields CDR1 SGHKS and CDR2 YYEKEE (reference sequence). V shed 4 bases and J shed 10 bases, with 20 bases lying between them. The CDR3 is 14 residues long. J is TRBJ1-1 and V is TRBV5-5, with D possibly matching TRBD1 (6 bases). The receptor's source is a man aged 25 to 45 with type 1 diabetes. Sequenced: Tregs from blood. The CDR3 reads CASSKGVTGELAFF. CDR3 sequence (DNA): TGTGCCAGCAGCAAAGGCGTGACAGGAGAATTAGCTTTCTTT.